The 18 T cell receptor beta chains below were found in one sample sequenced in a study of blood T cell repertoires in COVID-19. Here immunoSEQ multiplex PCR was the method, and the copy in TCRdb shows in-frame clones only, minus some. The sample shows 250,000 to 300,000 clones, around 84% of them seen only once. The material sequenced was PBMCs or T cells enriched from blood (not recorded which). The receptors come from a man between 25 and 39 years old with acute COVID-19.

The chain joins TRBV11-3 to TRBJ2-3, with 12 bases fitting TRBD2. Trimming at V came to 3 bases and at J to 1 base, leaving 8 bases not matched to a gene. This CDR3 has 18 amino acids. CDR1 and CDR2 from the germline V gene are SGHNT and YENEEA. CDR3 coding DNA: TGTGCCAGCAGCTTGTTGCTAGCGGGAGGGCCTGGCACAGATACGCAGTATTTT. It is translated as CASSLLLAGGPGTDTQYF.

The gene calls are TRBV28 and TRBJ1-2; 10 nucleotides agree with TRBD1. Germline V gives CDR1 MDHEN, CDR2 SYDVKM. With 6 bases clipped from V and 8 bases from J, the junction kept 6 bases outside the gene matches. CDR3 length: 13 residues. The CDR3 nucleotides read TGTGCCAGCAGGACAGGGGGCGGTAGCGGCTACACCTTC. It encodes CASRTGGGSGYTF.

The J gene is TRBJ2-4, the V gene TRBV4-1, with D perhaps matching TRBD2 (5 bases). The germline V gene has CDR1 MGHRA and CDR2 YSYEKL. Trimming shortened V by 1 base and J by 8 bases, and 9 bases separated the two germline ends. This CDR3 has 13 residues. CDR3 DNA: TGCGCCAGCAGCCAAGTGGGGAGTGACATTCAGTACTTC. Its protein product is CASSQVGSDIQYF.

V and J are TRBV27 and TRBJ2-2; 8 bases align to TRBD2. J gave up 6 bases and V 4 bases, and 7 bases lay outside the gene matches. The CDR3 is 15 amino acids. In germline, CDR1 is MNHEY, CDR2 SMNVEV (reference sequence). Written as DNA, the CDR3 is TGTGCCAGCAGTTCGGGGGGACTAGGGGCCGGGGAGCTGTTTTTT. Protein product: CASSSGGLGAGELFF.

The chain joins TRBV11-2 to TRBJ1-3, with unresolved D. Germline V gene sequence: CDR1 SGHAT, CDR2 FQNNGV. The CDR3 runs to 17 residues. The V gene lost 5 bases and the J gene lost 2 bases, with 19 bases spanning the gap. For the CDR3, the DNA is TGTGCCAGCAGCACTCTAGCAGTACAGAGACCTGGAAACACCATATATTTT. The encoded protein is CASSTLAVQRPGNTIYF.

The chain has TRBV11-2 and TRBJ2-3, with 11 bases matching TRBD2. CDR1 SGHAT and CDR2 FQNNGV come from the germline V gene. The CDR3 runs to 18 residues. Germline trimming cut 1 base from V and 2 bases from J; bases unmatched to any gene: 8. For the CDR3, the DNA is TGTGCCAGCAGCTTAGTAGCGGGGGGGCGTCGGAACACAGATACGCAGTATTTT. Its translation is CASSLVAGGRRNTDTQYF.

This clone was observed a few times. The genes are TRBV6-1 and TRBJ1-1; D not certain. The CDR3 extends over 14 amino acids. The V gene's germline CDR1 is MNHNS and CDR2 SASEGT. Between the trimmed V and J ends, which lost 0 bases and 8 bases, there was a span of 13 bases. CDR3 nucleotide sequence: TGTGCCAGCAGTGAAGCGCTTGGAGGGATCGAAGCTTTCTTT. Translated, it gives CASSEALGGIEAFF.

The chain combines TRBV28 with TRBJ2-1, with a tentative D call TRBD2 (5 bases). The V and J ends lost 3 bases and 7 bases respectively, with 7 bases between them. The CDR3 covers 12 residues. CDR1 and CDR2 (germline): MDHEN, SYDVKM. The CDR3 sequence is CASSLWENEQFF. CDR3 bases: TGTGCCAGCAGTTTGTGGGAGAATGAGCAGTTCTTC.

The J gene is TRBJ1-2, the V gene TRBV28; TRBD1 aligns across 7 bases. This CDR3 has 14 amino acids. Germline loops: CDR1 MDHEN, CDR2 SYDVKM. V dropped 7 bases and J dropped 8; count of bases not matched to a gene: 13. The CDR3 coding sequence is TGTGCCAGCACCCCGACGCAAGGGGGACAGGGCTACACCTTC. Translating gives CASTPTQGGQGYTF.

V is TRBV7-8 and J is TRBJ2-2; TRBD1 matches at 10 bases. J lost 5 bases, V lost 8 bases, and 5 bases had no gene match. Germline V gene data show CDR1 as SGHVS and CDR2 as FQNEAQ. This CDR3 has 14 amino acids. This CDR3 reads CASLGQGWTGELFF. The CDR3, as DNA: TGTGCCAGCCTGGGACAGGGGTGGACCGGGGAGCTGTTTTTT.

V gene TRBV14 combines with J gene TRBJ2-2, with 8 bases lining up with TRBD1. Germline V gives CDR1 SGHDN, CDR2 FVKESK. V trimming: 1 base; J trimming: 1 base; junction bases outside the gene matches: 5. The CDR3 is 17 residues long. CDR3 region: CASSQGRGTGNTGELFF. CDR3 bases: TGTGCCAGCAGCCAAGGACGCGGGACAGGGAACACCGGGGAGCTGTTTTTT.

This chain connects TRBV29-1 to TRBJ2-2, with 8 nucleotides matching TRBD2. V lost 3 bases and J lost 7; bases outside the gene matches: 4. CDR3 length: 13 amino acids. Germline V gene data show CDR1 as SQVTM and CDR2 as ANQGSEA. The CDR3 protein is CSVDGTSIGELFF. Here the CDR3 DNA reads TGCAGCGTTGATGGGACTAGTATCGGGGAGCTGTTTTTT.

The chain joins TRBV19 to TRBJ1-5, with TRBD1 matching 7 bases. This CDR3 spans 11 amino acids. Losses at the gene ends were 3 bases for V and 12 bases for J; bases not matched to a gene: 2. Germline V gives CDR1 LNHDA, CDR2 SQIVND (reference sequence). The DNA for the CDR3 is TGTGCCAGTAGTATCCAGGGGGTCCAGCATTTT. The encoded protein is CASSIQGVQHF. Full variable domain (missing parts from reference TRBV19 and TRBJ1-5): DGGITQSPKYLFRKEGQNVTLSCEQNLNHDAMYWYRQDPGQGLRLIYYSQIVNDFQKGDIAEGYSVSREKKESFPLTVTSAQKNPTAFYLCASSIQGVQHFGDGTRLSIL.

The rearrangement joins TRBV18 to TRBJ2-3; 7 nucleotides line up with TRBD1. V lost 3 bases and J lost 1; bases outside the gene matches: 4. The germline V gene encodes CDR1 KGHSH and CDR2 LQKENI. The CDR3 has 15 residues. CDR3 protein: CASSPPGQRTDTQYF. The CDR3 bases are TGTGCCAGCTCACCTCCGGGACAGCGCACAGATACGCAGTATTTT.

This clone was picked up a small number of times. This sequence joins TRBV14 and TRBJ1-1; D is perhaps TRBD1 (6 bases). Per germline, CDR1 SGHDN and CDR2 FVKESK. The CDR3 consists of 17 residues. V lost 1 base to trimming and J lost 0 bases, with 15 bases between them. The CDR3 DNA sequence: TGTGCCAGCAGCCAAGTCCAGGGGTTTTTGATGAACACTGAAGCTTTCTTT. The encoded protein is CASSQVQGFLMNTEAFF.

V is TRBV6-2 or TRBV6-3 and J is TRBJ2-7; unclear D gene. Trimming left V 0 bases short and J 6 bases short, with 6 bases between. CDR3 length equals 12 residues. Germline V gives CDR1 MNHEY, CDR2 SVGEGT. CDR3 region: CASSYSLGEQYV. The CDR3 region has the DNA TGTGCCAGCAGTTACTCGCTAGGCGAGCAGTACGTC.

The rearrangement uses TRBV19 and TRBJ1-2, with 7 bases fitting TRBD1. Germline V gives CDR1 LNHDA, CDR2 SQIVND (reference sequence). V lost 4 bases, J lost 3 bases, and 14 bases stayed unmatched. The CDR3 is 17 residues long. CDR3 coding DNA: TGTGCCAGTAGTACCTGGGACAGTCCAAGTGTCTACTATGGCTACACCTTC. Its protein product is CASSTWDSPSVYYGYTF.

The genes are TRBV7-2 and TRBJ1-2; the match to TRBD1 covers 8 bases. V was pared by 6 bases and J by 8 bases, with 8 bases of the junction left unmatched. In germline, CDR1 is SGHTA, CDR2 FQGNSA. The CDR3 length is 13 residues. As DNA, the CDR3 is TGTGCCAGCAGGATGACAGGGGCTCGAGGCTACACCTTC. This sequence encodes CASRMTGARGYTF.